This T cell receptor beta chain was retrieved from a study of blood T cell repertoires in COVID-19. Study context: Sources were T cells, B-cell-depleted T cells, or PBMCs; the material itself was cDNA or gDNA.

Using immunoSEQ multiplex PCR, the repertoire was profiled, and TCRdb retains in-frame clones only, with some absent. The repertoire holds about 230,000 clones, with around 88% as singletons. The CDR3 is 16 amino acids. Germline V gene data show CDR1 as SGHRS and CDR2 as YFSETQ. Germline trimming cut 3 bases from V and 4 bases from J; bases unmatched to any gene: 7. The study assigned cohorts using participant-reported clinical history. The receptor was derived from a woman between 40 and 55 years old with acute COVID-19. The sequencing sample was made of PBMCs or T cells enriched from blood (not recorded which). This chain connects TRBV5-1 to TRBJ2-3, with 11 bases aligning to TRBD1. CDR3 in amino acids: CASSSAGQGAPDTQYF. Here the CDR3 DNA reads TGCGCCAGCAGCTCGGCCGGACAGGGGGCCCCAGATACGCAGTATTTT.